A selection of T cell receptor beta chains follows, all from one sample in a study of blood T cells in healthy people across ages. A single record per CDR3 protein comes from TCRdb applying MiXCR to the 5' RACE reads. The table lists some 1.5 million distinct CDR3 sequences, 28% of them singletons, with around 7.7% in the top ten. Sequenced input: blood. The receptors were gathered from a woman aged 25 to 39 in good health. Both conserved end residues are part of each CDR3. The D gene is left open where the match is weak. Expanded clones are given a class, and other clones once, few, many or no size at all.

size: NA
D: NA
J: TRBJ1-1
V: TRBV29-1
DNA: TGCAGCGTTGGGGGACGCTCTGTCCCCCGAGGTACTGAAGCTTTCTTT
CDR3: CSVGGRSVPRGTEAFF

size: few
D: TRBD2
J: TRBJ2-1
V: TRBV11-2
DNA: TGTGCCAGCAGCTTAATGTCTAGCGGGGGGGCGGGGAATGAGCAGTTCTTC
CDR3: CASSLMSSGGAGNEQFF

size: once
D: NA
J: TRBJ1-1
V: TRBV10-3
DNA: TGTGCCATCGGGGGGGTGCCGAACACTGAAGCTTTCTTT
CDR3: CAIGGVPNTEAFF

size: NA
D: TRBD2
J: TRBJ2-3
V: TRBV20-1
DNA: TGCAGTGCTGGACTAGCGGGAGGCGAAGATACGCAGTATTTT
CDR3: CSAGLAGGEDTQYF

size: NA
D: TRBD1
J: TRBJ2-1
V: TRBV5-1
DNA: TGCGCCAGCAGCACCCCGACAGGGGGTTTTGGGCAGTTCTTC
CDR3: CASSTPTGGFGQFF

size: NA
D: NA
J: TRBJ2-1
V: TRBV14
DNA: TGTGCCAGCAGCCAAGACATGGACGATGAGCAGTTCTTC
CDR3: CASSQDMDDEQFF

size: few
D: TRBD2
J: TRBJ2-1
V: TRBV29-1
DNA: TGCAGCGTTGAATCGGCCGCGACAGCGGGGAACAATGAGCAGTTCTTC
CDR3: CSVESAATAGNNEQFF

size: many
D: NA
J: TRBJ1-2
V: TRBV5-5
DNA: TGTGCCAGCAGCTTGGAGGGGGGGCTGGCCTATGGCTACACCTTC
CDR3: CASSLEGGLAYGYTF

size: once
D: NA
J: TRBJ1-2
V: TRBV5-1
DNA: TGCGCCAGCAGCATAACAAGGCAACGGGGCTACACCTTC
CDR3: CASSITRQRGYTF

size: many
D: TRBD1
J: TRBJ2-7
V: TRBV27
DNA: TGTGCCAGCAGTTTAGGGACAGGGGTCCCTCCCGAGCAGTACTTC
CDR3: CASSLGTGVPPEQYF

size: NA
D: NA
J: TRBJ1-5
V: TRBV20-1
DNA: TGCAGTGCTAGGGCTGGGGGTTATAGCAATCAGCCCCAGCATTTT
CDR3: CSARAGGYSNQPQHF

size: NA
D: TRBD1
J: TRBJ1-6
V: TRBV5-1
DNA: TGCGCCAGCAGCACGGGACAGGGGGCGGATTCACCCCTCCACTTT
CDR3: CASSTGQGADSPLHF

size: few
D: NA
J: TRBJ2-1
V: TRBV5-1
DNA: TGCGCCAGCAGCCTACAGGTCGATGAGCAGTTCTTC
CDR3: CASSLQVDEQFF

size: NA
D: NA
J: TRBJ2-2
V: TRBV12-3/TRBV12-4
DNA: TGTGCCAGCAGTTTGCGGACGGACAGAACCGGGGAGCTGTTTTTT
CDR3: CASSLRTDRTGELFF

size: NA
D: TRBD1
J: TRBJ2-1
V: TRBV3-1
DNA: TGTGCCAGCAGCGCTACCGGGACAGGGGGGAGTGATGAGCAGTTCTTC
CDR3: CASSATGTGGSDEQFF

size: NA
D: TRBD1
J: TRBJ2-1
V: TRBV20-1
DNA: TGCAGTGCTTCCCGCTACAGGGGGCGTAACAATGAGCAGTTCTTC
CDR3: CSASRYRGRNNEQFF

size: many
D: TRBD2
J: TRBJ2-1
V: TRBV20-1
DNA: TGCAGTGCTGAGACTAGCGGGAGGGGATACAATGAGCAGTTCTTC
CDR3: CSAETSGRGYNEQFF

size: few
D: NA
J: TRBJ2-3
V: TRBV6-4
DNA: TGTGCCAGCAGTTTTACAAGGGATTACAGTCGAAATACGCAGTATTTT
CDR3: CASSFTRDYSRNTQYF

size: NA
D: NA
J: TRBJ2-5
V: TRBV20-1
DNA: TGCAGTGCTGGGCGACGGAGAACTCAAGAGACCCAGTACTTC
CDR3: CSAGRRRTQETQYF

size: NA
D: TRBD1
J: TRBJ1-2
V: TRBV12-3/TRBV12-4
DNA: TGTGCCAGCGCCGGGACAGACAACTATGGCTACACCTTC
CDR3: CASAGTDNYGYTF

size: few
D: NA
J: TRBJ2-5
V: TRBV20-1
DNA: TGCAGTGCTAGAGATCGAAGGGATATTGGGCTCCAGTACTTC
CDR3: CSARDRRDIGLQYF

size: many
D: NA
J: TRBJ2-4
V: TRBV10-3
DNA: TGTGCCATCAGTGAAACCGGGAACGCCAAAAACATTCAGTACTTC
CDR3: CAISETGNAKNIQYF

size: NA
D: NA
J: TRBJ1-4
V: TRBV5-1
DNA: TGCGCCAGCAGCGAAGAAAGACACACTGAAAAACTGTTTTTT
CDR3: CASSEERHTEKLFF

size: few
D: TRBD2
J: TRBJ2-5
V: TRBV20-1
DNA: TGCAGTGCTAATCCCCCCGGCGGGGGGGGGCAAGAGACCCAGTACTTC
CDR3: CSANPPGGGGQETQYF

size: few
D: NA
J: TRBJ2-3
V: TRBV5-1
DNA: TGCGCCAGCAGCTTGGGGCAGGCGGGGGATACGCAGTATTTT
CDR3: CASSLGQAGDTQYF

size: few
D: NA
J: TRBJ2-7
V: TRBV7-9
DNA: TGTGCCAGCAGCCTGTCGGGTACTTCTTACTACGAGCAGTACTTC
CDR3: CASSLSGTSYYEQYF

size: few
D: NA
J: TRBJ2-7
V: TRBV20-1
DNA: TGCAATGCTAGGGGGGGGACAGGAGGTTACGAGCAGTACTTC
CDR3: CNARGGTGGYEQYF

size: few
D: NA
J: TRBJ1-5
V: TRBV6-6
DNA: TGTGCCAGCAGTTTCCCACAGGGCGGAGGTCAGCCCCAGCATTTT
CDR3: CASSFPQGGGQPQHF

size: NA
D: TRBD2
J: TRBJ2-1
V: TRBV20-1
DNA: TGCAGTGCCATAGTACTAGCGGGGGGCTCCTACAATGAGCAGTTCTTC
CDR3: CSAIVLAGGSYNEQFF

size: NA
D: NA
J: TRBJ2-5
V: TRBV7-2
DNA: TGTGCCAGCAGCCCGACCACGGCTCAAGAGACCCAGTACTTC
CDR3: CASSPTTAQETQYF

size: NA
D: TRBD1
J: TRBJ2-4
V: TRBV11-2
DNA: TGTGCCAGCATCTACCGGGACAGGGGGCGAACGGGGGCCAAAAACATTCAGTACTTC
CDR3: CASIYRDRGRTGAKNIQYF

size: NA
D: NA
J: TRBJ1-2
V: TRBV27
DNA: TGTGCCAGCAGCACCCCAGGTGACCCTAACTATGGCTACACCTTC
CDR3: CASSTPGDPNYGYTF

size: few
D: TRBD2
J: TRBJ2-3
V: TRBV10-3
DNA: TGTGCCATCAGTGATCATAGCGGGAGGGCCACGAATACGCAGTATTTT
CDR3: CAISDHSGRATNTQYF

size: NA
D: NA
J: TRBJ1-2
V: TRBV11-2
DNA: TGTGCCAGCAGCCCCGGCGGAGGGCTTAACTATGGCTACACCTTC
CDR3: CASSPGGGLNYGYTF

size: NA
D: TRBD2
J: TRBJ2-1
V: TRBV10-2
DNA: TGCGCCAGCAGGACTAGCGGGGGACTCTCCTACAATGAGCAGTTCTTC
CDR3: CASRTSGGLSYNEQFF

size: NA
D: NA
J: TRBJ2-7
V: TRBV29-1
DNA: TGCAGCGTTGGGAGACGAGCCAGGCCCTACGAGCAGTACTTC
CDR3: CSVGRRARPYEQYF

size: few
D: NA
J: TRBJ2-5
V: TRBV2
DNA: TGTGCCAGCAGTGAAGAAGGGGATTTAAAGACCCAGTACTTC
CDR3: CASSEEGDLKTQYF

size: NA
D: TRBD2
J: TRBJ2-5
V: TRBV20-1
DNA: TGCAGTGCTAGATCCATGGCTAGCGGGAGGGCCGGGGAGACCCAGTACTTC
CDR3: CSARSMASGRAGETQYF

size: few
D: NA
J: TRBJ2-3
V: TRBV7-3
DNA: TGTGCCAGCAGCTCACTAGGAGGGTTTAAGACAGATACGCAGTATTTT
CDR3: CASSSLGGFKTDTQYF

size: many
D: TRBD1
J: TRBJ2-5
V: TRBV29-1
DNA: TGCAGCGTGTCGAGGACAGGGGATTCGATACAGCAGTACTTC
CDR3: CSVSRTGDSIQQYF

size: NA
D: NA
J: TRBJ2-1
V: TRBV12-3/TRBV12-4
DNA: TGTGCCAGCAGTTCCCCACACACGGGACGAGTAACCAATGAGCAGTTCTTC
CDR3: CASSSPHTGRVTNEQFF

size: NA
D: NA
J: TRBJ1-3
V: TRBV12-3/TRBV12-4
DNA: TGTGCCAGCAGGACCGGGGGTCTCTTATATTTT
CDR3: CASRTGGLLYF

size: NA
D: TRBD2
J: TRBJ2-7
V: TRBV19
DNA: TGTGCCAGTAGTGTGAACCCTAGCGGGAGAACCTACGAGCAGTACTTC
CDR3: CASSVNPSGRTYEQYF

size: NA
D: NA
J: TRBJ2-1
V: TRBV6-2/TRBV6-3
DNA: TGTGCCAGCAGTTACGCCACCCATTTGGGGGGCGCCTCCTACAATGAGCAGTTCTTC
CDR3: CASSYATHLGGASYNEQFF

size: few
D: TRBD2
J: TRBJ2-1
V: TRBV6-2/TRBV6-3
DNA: TGTGCCAGCAGCCTGGGACTAGCGGGGGGAATCGAGTCGTTCTTC
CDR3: CASSLGLAGGIESFF

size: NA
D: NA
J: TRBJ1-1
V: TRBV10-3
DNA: TGTGCCATCAGTGAATTCGGGGTGGGCACTGAAGCTTTCTTT
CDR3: CAISEFGVGTEAFF

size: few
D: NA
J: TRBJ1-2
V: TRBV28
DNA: TGTGCCATCACAGGGTTCTTTGGCTACACCTTC
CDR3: CAITGFFGYTF

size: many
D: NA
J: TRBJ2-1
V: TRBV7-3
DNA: TGTGCCAGCAGCTTAAACAGTTACAATGAGCAGTTCTTC
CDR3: CASSLNSYNEQFF

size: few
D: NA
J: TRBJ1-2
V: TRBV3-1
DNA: TGTGCCAGCAGGCACAGGGAGGGCGGCTACACCTTC
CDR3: CASRHREGGYTF

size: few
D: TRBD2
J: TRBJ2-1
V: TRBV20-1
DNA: TGCAGTGCTAGCCCGACTAGCGGGTCAGACCATGAGCAGTTCTTC
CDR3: CSASPTSGSDHEQFF

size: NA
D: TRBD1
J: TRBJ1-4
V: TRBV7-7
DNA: TGTGCCAGCAGCTTCGGGACAGGTTTCGAAAAACTGTTTTTT
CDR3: CASSFGTGFEKLFF

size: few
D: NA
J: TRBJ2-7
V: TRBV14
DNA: TGTGCCAGCAGCCGGGAGGAAGTAACCTCCTACGAGCAGTACTTC
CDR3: CASSREEVTSYEQYF

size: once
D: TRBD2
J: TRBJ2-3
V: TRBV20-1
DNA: TGCAGTTTGACTAGCGGGAAACAAGATACGCAGTATTTT
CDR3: CSLTSGKQDTQYF

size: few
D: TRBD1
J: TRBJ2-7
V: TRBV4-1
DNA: TGCGCCAGCAGCCAAGTGGGGGGACAGGCGACCTACGAGCAGTACTTC
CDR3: CASSQVGGQATYEQYF

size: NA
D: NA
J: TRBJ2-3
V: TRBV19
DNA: TGTGCCAGTAGTATGGAGCCGGGGCTTCGGGGCACAGATACGCAGTATTTT
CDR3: CASSMEPGLRGTDTQYF

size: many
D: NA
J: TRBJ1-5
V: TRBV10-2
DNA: TGCGCCAGCAAGGCAGCGAATCAGCCCCAGCATTTT
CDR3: CASKAANQPQHF

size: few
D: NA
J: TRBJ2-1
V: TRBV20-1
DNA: TGCAGTGCTAAGCCCGCAGGGAGGAATGAGCAGTTCTTC
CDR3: CSAKPAGRNEQFF